This TCR beta chain was identified in a study of blood T cells in healthy people across ages. In the study overall: The template switching approach captured approximately one barcoded beta molecule for every two T cells.

Germline-derived CDR1 and CDR2 are MDHEN and SYDVKM. The CDR3 has 13 amino acids. After removal of 7 bases from V and 10 bases from J, the junction contained 9 bases not matched to a gene. Findings and limits, study-wide: Versus aged donors, long-lived donors had higher diversity and more naive CD4+ cells. The unsorted PBMCs prevented any conclusive comparison of naive versus antigen-experienced cells. Considered underestimates were the diversity estimates obtained from one million T cells.

With respect to this clonotype: The antigen is undetermined.

Then a second PCR, running roughly 7 to 11 cycles, was carried out with a sample-barcoded 5' primer and a J-beta primer mix. TCRdb passed the 5' RACE reads through MiXCR, listing each CDR3 protein once. Seen here are more than 1,400,000 distinct CDR3 sequences, around 42% observed once, and the top ten hold roughly 8.2%. This chain uses TRBV28 with TRBJ2-1; 8 bases map to TRBD1. Sequenced: blood. The TCR comes from a woman younger than 35 in good health. The chain's CDR3 is CASTRQGMYEQFF. The CDR3 nucleotides are TGTGCCAGCACCCGACAGGGGATGTACGAGCAGTTCTTC. Variable domain in full (rest from reference TRBV28 and TRBJ2-1): DVKVTQSSRYLVKRTGEKVFLECVQDMDHENMFWYRQDPGLGLRLIYFSYDVKMKEKGDIPEGYSVSREKKERFSLILESASTNQTSMYLCASTRQGMYEQFFGPGTRLTVL.